This entry features one T cell receptor (beta chain) sequence. What it binds is not known. Terminally differentiated effector memory CD45RA+ cells were excluded from the naive CD8 cells, which were CD45RO-negative and positively selected for CCR7. Produced via immunoSEQ multiplex PCR; TCRdb's table is partial and in-frame only. The data contain over 2,000,000 clones, 85% to 95% of them singletons. Unmatched junction bases numbered 7, after V lost 2 bases and J lost 5 bases. The V gene's germline CDR1 is LNHNV and CDR2 YYDKDF (reference sequence). CDR3 size: 16 residues. This entry comes from a study of shared clonotypes between healthy human individuals. Regarding the study as a whole: Generation probabilities were higher for clonotypes shared across all four sorted-subset donors than for unshared ones.

The V call is TRBV15, the J call TRBJ2-1; 9 nucleotides agree with TRBD2. The TCR originated in a man younger than 35 in good health. Some clones in this sample may be carry-over from other donors' samples. Sample: naive CD8+ T cells from PBMCs. The CDR3 is CATSRSPSGANNEQFF. The CDR3 bases are TGTGCCACCAGCAGATCCCCTAGCGGGGCGAACAATGAGCAGTTCTTC.